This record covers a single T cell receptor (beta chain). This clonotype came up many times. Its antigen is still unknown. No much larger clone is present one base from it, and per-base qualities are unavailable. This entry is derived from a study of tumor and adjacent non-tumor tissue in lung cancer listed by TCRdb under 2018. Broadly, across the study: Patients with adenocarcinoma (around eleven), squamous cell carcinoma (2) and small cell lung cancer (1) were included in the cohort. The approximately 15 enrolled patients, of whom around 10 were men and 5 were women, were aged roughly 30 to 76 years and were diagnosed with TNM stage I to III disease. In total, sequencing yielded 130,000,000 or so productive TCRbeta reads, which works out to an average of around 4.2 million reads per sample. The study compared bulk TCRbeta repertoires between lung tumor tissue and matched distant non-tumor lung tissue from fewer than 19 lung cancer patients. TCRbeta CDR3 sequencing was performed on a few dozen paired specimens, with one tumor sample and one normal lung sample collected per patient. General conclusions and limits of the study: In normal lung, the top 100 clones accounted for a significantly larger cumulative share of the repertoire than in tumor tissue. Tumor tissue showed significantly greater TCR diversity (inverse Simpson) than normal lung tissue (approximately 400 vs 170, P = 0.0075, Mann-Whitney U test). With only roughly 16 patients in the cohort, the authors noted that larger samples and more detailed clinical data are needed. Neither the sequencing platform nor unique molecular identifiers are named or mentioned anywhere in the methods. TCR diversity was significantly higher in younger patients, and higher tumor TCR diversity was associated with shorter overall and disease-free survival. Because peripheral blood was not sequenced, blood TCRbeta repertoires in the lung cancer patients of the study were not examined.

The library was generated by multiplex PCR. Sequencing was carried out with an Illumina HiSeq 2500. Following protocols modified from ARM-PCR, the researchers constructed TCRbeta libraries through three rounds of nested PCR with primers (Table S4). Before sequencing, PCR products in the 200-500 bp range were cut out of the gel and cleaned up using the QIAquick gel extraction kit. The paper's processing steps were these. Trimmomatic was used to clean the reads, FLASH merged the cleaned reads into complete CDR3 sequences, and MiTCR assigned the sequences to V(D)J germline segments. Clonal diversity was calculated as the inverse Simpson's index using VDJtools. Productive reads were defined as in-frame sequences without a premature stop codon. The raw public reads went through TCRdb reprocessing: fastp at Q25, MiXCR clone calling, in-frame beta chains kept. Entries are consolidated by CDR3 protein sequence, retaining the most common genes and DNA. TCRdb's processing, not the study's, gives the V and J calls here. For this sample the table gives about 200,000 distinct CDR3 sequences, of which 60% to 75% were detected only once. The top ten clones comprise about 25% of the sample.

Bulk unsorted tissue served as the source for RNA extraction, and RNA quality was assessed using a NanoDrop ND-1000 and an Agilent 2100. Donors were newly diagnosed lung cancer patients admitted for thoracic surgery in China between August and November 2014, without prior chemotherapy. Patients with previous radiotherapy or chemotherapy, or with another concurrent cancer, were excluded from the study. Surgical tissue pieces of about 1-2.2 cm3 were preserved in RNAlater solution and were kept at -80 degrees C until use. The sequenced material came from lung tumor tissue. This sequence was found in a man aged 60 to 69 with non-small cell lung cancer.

The CDR3 protein is CSVVGTENTEAFF. The bases are TGCAGCGTTGTCGGGACAGAGAACACTGAAGCTTTCTTT. This chain is built from TRBV29-1 and TRBJ1-1, and 7 bases in between align with TRBD1. From the cysteine up to the phenylalanine, the CDR3 has a length of 13 residues. CDR3 DNA is the only sequence kept; it has 39 bases, read in frame from the first base. V is pruned by 4 bases and J by 1 base, leaving 3 bases of the junction without a gene match. CDR1 is given as SQVTM and CDR2 as ANQGSEA, both from the germline V gene.